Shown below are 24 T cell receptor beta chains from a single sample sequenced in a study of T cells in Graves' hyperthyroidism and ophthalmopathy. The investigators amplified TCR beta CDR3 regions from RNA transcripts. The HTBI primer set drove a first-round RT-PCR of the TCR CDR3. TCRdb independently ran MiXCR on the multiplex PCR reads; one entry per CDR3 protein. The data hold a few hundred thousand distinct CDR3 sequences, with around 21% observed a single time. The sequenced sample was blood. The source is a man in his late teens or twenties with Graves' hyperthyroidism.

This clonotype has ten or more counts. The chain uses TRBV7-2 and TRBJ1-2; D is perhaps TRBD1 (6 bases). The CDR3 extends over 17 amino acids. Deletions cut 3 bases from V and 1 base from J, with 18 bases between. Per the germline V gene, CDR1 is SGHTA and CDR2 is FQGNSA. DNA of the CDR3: TGTGCCAGCAGCTTCGGATCAGGGGCAGCCGTTAACTATGGCTACACCTTC. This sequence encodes CASSFGSGAAVNYGYTF.

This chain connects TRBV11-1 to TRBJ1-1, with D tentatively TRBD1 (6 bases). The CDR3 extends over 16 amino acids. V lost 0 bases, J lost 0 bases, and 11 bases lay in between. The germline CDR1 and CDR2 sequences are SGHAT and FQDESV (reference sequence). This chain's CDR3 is CASSLAGGLVNTEAFF. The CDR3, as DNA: TGTGCCAGCAGCTTAGCGGGGGGCCTGGTGAACACTGAAGCTTTCTTT. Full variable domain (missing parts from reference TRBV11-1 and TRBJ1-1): EAEVAQSPRYKITEKSQAVAFWCDPISGHATLYWYRQILGQGPELLVQFQDESVVDDSQLPKDRFSAERLKGVDSTLKIQPAELGDSAMYLCASSLAGGLVNTEAFFGQGTRLTVV.

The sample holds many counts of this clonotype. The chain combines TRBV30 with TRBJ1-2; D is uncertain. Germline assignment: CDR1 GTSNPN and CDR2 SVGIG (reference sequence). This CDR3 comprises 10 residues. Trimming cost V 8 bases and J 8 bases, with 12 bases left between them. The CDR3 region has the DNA TGTGCCGGGCAAACCGCCGGCTACACCTTC. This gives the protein CAGQTAGYTF.

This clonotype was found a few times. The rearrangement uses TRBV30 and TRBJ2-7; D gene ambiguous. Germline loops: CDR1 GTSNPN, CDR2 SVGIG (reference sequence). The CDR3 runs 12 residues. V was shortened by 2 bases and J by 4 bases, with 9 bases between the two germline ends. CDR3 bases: TGTGCCTGGAGTCCGACTCTTTACGAGCAGTACTTC. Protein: CAWSPTLYEQYF. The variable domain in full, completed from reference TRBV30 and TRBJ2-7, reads SQTIHQWPATLVQPVGSPLSLECTVEGTSNPNLYWYRQAAGRGLQLLFYSVGIGQISSEVPQNLSASRPQDRQFILSSKKLLLSDSGFYLCAWSPTLYEQYFGPGTRLTVT.

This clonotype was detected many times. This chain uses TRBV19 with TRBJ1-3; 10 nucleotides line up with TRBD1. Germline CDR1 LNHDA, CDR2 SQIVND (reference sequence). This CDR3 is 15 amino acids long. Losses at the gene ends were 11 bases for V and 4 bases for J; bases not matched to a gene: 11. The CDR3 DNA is TGTGCCTGCTCTTGGGACAGGGGTAAAGGAAACACCATATATTTT. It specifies CACSWDRGKGNTIYF.

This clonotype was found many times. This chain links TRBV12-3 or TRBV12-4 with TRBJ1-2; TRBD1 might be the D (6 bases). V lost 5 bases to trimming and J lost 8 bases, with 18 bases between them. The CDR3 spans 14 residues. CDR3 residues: CASSIGQSPRGYTF. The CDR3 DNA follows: TGTGCCAGCAGTATCGGACAGAGCCCGCGCGGCTACACCTTC.

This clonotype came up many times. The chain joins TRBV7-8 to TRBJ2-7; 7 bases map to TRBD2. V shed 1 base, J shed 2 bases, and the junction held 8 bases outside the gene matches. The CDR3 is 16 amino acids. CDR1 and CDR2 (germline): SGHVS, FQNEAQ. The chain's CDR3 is CASSLGSAGRAYEQYF. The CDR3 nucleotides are TGTGCCAGCAGCTTAGGTTCGGCTGGGAGGGCCTACGAGCAGTACTTC.

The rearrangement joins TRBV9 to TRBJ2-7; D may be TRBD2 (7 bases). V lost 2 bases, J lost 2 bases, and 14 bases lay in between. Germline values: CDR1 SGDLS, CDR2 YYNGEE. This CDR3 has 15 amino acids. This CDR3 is CASSVSGGAPYEQYF. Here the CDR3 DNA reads TGTGCCAGCAGCGTCTCGGGGGGCGCCCCCTACGAGCAGTACTTC.

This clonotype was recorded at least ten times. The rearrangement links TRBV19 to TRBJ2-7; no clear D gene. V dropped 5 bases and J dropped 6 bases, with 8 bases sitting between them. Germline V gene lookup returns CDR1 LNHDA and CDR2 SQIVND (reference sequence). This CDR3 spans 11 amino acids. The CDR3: CASSWSSEQYF. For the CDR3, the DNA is TGTGCCAGTAGTTGGAGCTCCGAGCAGTACTTC.

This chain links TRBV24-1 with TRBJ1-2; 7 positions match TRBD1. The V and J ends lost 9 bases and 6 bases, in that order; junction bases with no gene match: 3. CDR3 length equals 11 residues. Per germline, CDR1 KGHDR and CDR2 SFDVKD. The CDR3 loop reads CATEDRDGYTF. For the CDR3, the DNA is TGTGCCACCGAAGACAGGGATGGCTACACCTTC.

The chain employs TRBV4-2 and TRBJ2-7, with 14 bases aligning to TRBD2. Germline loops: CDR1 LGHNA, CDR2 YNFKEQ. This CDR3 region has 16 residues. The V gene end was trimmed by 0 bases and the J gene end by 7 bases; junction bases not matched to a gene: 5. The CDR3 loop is CASSQDTGLAGVEQYF. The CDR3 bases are TGTGCCAGCAGCCAAGATACGGGACTAGCGGGAGTTGAGCAGTACTTC.

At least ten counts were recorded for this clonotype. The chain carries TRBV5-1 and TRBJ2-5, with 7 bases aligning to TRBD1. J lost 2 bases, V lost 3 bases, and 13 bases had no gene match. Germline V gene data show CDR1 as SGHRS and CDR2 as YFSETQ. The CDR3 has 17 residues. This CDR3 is CASSSGQFGPIQETQYF. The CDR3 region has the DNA TGCGCCAGCAGCTCGGGACAGTTCGGCCCAATACAAGAGACCCAGTACTTC.

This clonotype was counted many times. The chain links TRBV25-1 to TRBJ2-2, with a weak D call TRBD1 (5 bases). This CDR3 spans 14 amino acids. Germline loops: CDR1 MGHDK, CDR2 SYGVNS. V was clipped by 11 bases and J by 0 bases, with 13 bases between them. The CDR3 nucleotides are TGTGCCGTGCAGGGTTGGGCGAACACCGGGGAGCTGTTTTTT. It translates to CAVQGWANTGELFF.

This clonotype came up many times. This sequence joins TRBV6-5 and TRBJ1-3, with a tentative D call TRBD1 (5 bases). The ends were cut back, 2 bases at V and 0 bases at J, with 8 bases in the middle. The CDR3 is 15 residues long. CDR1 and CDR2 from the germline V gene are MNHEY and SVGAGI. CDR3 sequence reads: CASSYGDSSGNTIYF. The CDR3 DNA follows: TGTGCCAGCAGTTACGGCGACAGCTCTGGAAACACCATATATTTT.

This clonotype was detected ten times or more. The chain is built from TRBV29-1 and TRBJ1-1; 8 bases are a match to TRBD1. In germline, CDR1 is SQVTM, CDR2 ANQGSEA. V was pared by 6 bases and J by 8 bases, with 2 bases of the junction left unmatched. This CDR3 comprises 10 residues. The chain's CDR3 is CSVRQGEAFF. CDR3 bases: TGCAGCGTCCGACAGGGGGAAGCTTTCTTT.

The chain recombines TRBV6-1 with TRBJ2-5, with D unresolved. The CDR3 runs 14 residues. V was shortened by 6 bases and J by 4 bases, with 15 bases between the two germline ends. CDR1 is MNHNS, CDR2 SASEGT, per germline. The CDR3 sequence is CASSPRSIGETQYF. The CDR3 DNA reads TGTGCCAGCAGCCCCCGATCGATCGGAGAGACCCAGTACTTC.

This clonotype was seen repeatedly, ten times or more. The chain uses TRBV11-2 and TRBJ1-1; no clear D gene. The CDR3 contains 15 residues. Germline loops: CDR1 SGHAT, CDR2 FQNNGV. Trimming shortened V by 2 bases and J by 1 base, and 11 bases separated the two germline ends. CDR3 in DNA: TGTGCCAGCAGCTTAATAGGCAGAAAGAACACTGAAGCTTTCTTT. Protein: CASSLIGRKNTEAFF. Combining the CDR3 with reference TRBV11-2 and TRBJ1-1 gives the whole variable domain EAGVAQSPRYKIIEKRQSVAFWCNPISGHATLYWYQQILGQGPKLLIQFQNNGVVDDSQLPKDRFSAERLKGVDSTLKIQPAKLEDSAVYLCASSLIGRKNTEAFFGQGTRLTVV.

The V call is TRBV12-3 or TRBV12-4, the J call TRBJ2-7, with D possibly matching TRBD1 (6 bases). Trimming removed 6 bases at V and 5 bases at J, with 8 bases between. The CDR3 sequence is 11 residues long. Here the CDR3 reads CASSWGHEQYF. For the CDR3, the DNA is TGTGCCAGCAGCTGGGGGCACGAGCAGTACTTC.

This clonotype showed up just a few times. The CDR3 here is CASSPRRLSHYEQYF. The CDR3 bases are TGTGCCAGCAGCCCCCGGAGATTGTCGCACTACGAGCAGTACTTC. The J gene is TRBJ2-7, the V gene TRBV13; no reliable D call. The germline gives CDR1 PRHDT, CDR2 FYEKMQ (reference sequence). The CDR3 consists of 15 residues. Deletions cut 5 bases from V and 3 bases from J, with 17 bases between.

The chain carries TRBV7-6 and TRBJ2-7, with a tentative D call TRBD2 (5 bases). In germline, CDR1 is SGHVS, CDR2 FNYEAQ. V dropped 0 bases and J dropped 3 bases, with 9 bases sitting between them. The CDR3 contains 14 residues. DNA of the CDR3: TGTGCCAGCAGCTTAGCCGAGGGTTTCTACGAGCAGTACTTC. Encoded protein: CASSLAEGFYEQYF.

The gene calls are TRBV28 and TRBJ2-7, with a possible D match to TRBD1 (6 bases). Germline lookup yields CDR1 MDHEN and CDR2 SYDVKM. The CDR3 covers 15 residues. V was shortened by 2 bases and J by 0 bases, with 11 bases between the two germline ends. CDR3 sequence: CASSLEGVYSYEQYF. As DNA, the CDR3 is TGTGCCAGCAGTTTAGAGGGGGTATACTCCTACGAGCAGTACTTC.

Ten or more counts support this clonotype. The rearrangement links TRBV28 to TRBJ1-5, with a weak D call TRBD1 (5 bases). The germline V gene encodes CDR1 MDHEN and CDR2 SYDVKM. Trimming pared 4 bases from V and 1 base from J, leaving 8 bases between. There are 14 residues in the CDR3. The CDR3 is CASSYTGSNQPQHF. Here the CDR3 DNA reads TGTGCCAGCAGTTATACAGGCAGCAATCAGCCCCAGCATTTT.

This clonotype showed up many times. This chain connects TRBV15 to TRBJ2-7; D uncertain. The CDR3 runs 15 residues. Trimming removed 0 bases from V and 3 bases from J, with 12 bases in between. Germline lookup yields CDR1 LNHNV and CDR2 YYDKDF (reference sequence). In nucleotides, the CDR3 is TGTGCCACCAGCAGAGATGACGTTTCGGACTACGAGCAGTACTTC. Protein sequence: CATSRDDVSDYEQYF. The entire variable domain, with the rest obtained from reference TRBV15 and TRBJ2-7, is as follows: DAMVIQNPRYQVTQFGKPVTLSCSQTLNHNVMYWYQQKSSQAPKLLFHYYDKDFNNEADTPDNFQSRRPNTSFCFLDIRSPGLGDTAMYLCATSRDDVSDYEQYFGPGTRLTVT.

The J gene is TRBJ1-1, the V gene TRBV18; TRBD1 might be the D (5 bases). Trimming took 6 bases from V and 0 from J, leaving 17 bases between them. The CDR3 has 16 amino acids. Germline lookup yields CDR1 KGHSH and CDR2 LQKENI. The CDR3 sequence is CASSGPGPVMNTEAFF. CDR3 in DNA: TGTGCCAGCTCCGGCCCGGGGCCTGTCATGAACACTGAAGCTTTCTTT.